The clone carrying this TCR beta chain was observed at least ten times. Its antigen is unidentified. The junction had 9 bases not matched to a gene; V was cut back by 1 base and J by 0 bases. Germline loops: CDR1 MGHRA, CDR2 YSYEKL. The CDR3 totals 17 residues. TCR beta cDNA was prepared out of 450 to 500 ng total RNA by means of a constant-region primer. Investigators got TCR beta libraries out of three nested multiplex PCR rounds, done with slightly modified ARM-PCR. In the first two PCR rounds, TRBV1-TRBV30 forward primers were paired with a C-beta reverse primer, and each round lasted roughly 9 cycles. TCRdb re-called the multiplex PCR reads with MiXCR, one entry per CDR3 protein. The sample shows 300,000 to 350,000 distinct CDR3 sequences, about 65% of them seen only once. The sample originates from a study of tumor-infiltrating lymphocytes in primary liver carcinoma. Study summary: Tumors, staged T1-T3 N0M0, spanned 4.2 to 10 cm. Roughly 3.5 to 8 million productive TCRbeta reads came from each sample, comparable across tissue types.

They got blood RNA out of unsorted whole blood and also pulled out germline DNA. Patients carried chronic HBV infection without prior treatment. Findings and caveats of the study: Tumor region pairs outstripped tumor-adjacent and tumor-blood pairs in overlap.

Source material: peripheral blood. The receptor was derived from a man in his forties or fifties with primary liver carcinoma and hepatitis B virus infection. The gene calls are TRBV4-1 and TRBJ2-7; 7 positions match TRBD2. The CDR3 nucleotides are TGCGCCAGCAGCCAAGCAGGGCCTAGCGGTCTCTCCTACGAGCAGTACTTC. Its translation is CASSQAGPSGLSYEQYF.